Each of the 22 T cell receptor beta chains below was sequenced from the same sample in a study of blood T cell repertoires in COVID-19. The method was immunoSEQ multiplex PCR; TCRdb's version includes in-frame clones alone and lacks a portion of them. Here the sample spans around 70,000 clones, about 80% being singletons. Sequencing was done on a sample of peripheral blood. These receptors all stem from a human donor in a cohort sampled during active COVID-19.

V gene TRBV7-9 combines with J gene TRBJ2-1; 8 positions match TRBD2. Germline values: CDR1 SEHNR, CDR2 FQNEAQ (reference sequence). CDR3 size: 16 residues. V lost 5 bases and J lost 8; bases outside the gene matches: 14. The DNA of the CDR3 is TGTGCCAGCAGCCCTTCCGGGGGAGCGGGAGTCCATGAGCAGTTCTTC. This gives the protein CASSPSGGAGVHEQFF.

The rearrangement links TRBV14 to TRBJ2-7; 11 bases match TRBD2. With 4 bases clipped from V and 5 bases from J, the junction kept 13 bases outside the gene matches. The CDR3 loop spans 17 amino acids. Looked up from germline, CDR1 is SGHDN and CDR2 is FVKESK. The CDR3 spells CASSPGLGLAGRNEQYF. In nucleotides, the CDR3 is TGTGCCAGCAGCCCAGGGCTAGGACTAGCGGGTCGTAACGAGCAGTACTTC.

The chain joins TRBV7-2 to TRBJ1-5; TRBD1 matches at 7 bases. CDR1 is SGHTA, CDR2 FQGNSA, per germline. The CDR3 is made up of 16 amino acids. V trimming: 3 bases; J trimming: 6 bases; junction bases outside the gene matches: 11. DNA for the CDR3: TGTGCCAGCAGCTTGGAACAGACAGGGCTCGGTCAGCCCCAGCATTTT. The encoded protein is CASSLEQTGLGQPQHF.

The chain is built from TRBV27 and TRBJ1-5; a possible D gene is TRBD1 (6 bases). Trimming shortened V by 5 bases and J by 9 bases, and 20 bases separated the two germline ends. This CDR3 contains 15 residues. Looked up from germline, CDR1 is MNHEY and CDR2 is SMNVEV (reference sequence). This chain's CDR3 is CASSSLDSPSGPQHF. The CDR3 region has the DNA TGTGCCAGCAGTAGTCTGGACAGCCCCTCGGGGCCCCAGCATTTT.

Here the CDR3 DNA reads TGCGCCAGCAGTCACCTAGGGACCGGGAGCTCTGGAAACACCATATATTTT. This translates into CASSHLGTGSSGNTIYF. The chain has TRBV23-1 and TRBJ1-3; the D gene is possibly TRBD1 (5 bases). TRBV23-1 counts as an open reading frame of uncertain function. V was clipped by 3 bases and J by 0 bases, with 15 bases between them. CDR3 size: 17 residues.

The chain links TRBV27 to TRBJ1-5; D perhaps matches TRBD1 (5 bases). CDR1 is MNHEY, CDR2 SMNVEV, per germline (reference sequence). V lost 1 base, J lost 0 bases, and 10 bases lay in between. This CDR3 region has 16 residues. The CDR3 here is CASSLWGGDSNQPQHF. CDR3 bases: TGTGCCAGCAGTTTATGGGGGGGGGATAGCAATCAGCCCCAGCATTTT.

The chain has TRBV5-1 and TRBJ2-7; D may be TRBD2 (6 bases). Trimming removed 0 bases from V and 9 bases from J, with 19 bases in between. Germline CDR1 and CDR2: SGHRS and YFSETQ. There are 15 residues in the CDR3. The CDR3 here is CASSLVSGGPDVQYF. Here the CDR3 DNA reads TGCGCCAGCAGCTTGGTGTCAGGAGGGCCAGACGTGCAGTACTTC.

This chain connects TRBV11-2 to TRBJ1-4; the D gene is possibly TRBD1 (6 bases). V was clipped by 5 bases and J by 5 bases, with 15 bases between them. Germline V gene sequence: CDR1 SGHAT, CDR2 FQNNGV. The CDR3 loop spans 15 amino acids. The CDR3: CASSKQGQPNEKLFF. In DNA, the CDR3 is TGTGCCAGCAGCAAACAAGGACAGCCAAATGAAAAACTGTTTTTT. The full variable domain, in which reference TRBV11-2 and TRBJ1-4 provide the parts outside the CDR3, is EAGVAQSPRYKIIEKRQSVAFWCNPISGHATLYWYQQILGQGPKLLIQFQNNGVVDDSQLPKDRFSAERLKGVDSTLKIQPAKLEDSAVYLCASSKQGQPNEKLFFGSGTQLSVL.

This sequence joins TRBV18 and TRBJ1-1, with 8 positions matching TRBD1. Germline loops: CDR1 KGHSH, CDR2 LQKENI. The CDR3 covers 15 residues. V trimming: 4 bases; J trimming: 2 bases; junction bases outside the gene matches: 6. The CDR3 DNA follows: TGTGCCAGCTCACTCCAGGGGGCAGAAAACACTGAAGCTTTCTTT. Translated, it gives CASSLQGAENTEAFF.

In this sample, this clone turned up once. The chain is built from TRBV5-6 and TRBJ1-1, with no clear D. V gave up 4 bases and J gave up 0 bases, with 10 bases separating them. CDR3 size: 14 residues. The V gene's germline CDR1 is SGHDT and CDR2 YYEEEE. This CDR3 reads CASSVGLLNTEAFF. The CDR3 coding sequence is TGTGCCAGCAGCGTGGGTCTTTTGAACACTGAAGCTTTCTTT.

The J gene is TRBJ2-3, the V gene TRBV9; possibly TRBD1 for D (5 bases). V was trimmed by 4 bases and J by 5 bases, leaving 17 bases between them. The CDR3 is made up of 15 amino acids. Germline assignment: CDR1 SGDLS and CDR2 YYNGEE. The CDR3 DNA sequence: TGTGCCAGCAGCAAGTCCCCCAGGGATGGAGATACGCAGTATTTT. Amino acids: CASSKSPRDGDTQYF.

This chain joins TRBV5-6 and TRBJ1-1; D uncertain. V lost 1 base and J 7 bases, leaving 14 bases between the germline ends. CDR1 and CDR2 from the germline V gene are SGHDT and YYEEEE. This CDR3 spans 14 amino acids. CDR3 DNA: TGTGCCAGCAGCTTGATTAGCGGGTTGAGTGAAGCTTTCTTT. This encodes CASSLISGLSEAFF.

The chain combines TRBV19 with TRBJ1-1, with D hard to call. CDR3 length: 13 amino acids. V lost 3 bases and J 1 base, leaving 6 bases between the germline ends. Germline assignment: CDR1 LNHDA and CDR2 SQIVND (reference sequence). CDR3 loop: CASSIGGNTEAFF. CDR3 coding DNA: TGTGCCAGTAGTATCGGAGGGAACACTGAAGCTTTCTTT.

CDR3 loop: CASSLPRDGYTF. The CDR3 DNA sequence: TGTGCCAGCAGTTTACCCAGGGATGGCTACACCTTC. V gene TRBV28 combines with J gene TRBJ1-2, with TRBD1 as a possible D gene (5 bases). Trimming left V 2 bases short and J 6 bases short, with 7 bases between. CDR3 size: 12 residues. The germline V gene encodes CDR1 MDHEN and CDR2 SYDVKM.

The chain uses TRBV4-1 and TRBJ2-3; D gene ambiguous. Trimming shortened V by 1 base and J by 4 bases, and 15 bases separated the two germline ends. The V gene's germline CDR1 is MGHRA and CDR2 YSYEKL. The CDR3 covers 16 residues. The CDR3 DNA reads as TGCGCCAGCAGCCAAGGAGGTCGCGGTTCGGCAGATACGCAGTATTTT. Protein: CASSQGGRGSADTQYF.

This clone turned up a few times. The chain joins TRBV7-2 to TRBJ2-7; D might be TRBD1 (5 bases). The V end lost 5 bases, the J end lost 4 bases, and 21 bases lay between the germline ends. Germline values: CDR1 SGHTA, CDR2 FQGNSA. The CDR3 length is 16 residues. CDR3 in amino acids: CASSPRRAGWVYEQYF. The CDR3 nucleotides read TGTGCCAGCAGCCCTAGAAGGGCAGGGTGGGTTTACGAGCAGTACTTC. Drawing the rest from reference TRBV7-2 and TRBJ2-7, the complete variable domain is GAGVSQSPSNKVTEKGKDVELRCDPISGHTALYWYRQSLGQGLEFLIYFQGNSAPDKSGLPSDRFSAERTGGSVSTLTIQRTQQEDSAVYLCASSPRRAGWVYEQYFGPGTRLTVT.

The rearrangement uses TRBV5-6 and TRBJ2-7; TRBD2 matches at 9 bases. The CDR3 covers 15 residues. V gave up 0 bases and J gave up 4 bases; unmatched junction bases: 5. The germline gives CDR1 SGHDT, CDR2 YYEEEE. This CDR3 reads CASSLEAGGWYEQYF. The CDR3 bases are TGTGCCAGCAGCTTGGAGGCGGGAGGGTGGTACGAGCAGTACTTC.

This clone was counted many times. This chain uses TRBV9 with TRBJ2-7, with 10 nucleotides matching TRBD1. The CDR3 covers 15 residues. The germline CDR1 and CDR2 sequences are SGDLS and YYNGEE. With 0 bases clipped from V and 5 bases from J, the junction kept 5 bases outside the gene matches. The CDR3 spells CASSVEGTGVDEQYF. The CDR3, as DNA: TGTGCCAGCAGCGTAGAAGGGACAGGGGTCGACGAGCAGTACTTC. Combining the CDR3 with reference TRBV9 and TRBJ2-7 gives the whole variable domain DSGVTQTPKHLITATGQRVTLRCSPRSGDLSVYWYQQSLDQGLQFLIQYYNGEERAKGNILERFSAQQFPDLHSELNLSSLELGDSALYFCASSVEGTGVDEQYFGPGTRLTVT.

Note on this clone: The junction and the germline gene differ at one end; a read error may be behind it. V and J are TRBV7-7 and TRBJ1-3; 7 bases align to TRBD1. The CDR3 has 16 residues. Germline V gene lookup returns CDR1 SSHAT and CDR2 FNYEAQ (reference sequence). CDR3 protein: CASSCRDRHSGNTIYF. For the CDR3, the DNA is TGTGCTAGCAGTTGCCGGGACAGACACTCTGGAAACACCATATATTTT.

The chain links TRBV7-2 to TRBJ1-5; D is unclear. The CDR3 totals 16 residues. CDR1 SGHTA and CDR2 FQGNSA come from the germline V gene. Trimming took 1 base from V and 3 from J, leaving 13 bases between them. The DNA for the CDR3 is TGTGCCAGCAGCTTAGAAGGAGGGAGGCCCAATCAGCCCCAGCATTTT. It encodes CASSLEGGRPNQPQHF.

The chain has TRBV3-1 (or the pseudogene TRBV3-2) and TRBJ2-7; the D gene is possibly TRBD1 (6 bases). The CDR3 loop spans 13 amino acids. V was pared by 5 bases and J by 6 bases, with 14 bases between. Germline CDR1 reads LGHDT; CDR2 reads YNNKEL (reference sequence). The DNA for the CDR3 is TGTGCCAGCAGCTACAGGGATGTTGGCGAGCAGTACTTC. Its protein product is CASSYRDVGEQYF.

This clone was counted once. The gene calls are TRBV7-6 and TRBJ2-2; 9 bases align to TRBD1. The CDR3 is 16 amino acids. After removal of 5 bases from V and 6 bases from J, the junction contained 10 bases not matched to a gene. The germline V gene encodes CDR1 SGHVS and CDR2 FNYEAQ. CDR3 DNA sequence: TGTGCCAGCAGCCCGGGACAGGGCGAGTGGGCCGGGGAGCTGTTTTTT. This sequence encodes CASSPGQGEWAGELFF.